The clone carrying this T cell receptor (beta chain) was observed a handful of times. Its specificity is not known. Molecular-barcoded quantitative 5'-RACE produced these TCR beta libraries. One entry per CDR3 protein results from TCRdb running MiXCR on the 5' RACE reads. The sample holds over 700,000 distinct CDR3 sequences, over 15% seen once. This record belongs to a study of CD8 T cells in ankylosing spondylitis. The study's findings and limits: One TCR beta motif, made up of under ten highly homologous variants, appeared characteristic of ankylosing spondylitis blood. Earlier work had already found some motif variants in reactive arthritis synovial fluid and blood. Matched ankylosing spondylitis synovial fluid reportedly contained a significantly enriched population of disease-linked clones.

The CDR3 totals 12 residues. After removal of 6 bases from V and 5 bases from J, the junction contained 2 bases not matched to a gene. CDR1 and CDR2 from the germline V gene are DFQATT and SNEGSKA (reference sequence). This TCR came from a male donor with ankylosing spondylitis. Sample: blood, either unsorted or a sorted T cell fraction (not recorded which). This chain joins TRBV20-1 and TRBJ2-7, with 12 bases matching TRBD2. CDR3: CSAGLAGNEQYF. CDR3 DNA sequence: TGCAGTGCAGGACTAGCGGGAAACGAGCAGTACTTC.